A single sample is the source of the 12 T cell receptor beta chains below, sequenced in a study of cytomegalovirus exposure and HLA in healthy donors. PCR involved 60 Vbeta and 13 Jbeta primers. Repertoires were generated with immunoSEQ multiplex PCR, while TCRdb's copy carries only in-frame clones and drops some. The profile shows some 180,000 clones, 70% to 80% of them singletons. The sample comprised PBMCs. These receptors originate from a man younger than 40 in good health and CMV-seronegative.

The CDR3 reads CASSGSNSQGASQPQHF. CDR3 DNA sequence: TGTGCCAGCAGTGGATCAAATTCACAGGGGGCGAGTCAGCCCCAGCATTTT. The genes are TRBV2 and TRBJ1-5; 9 bases fit TRBD1. The ends lost 4 bases at V and 6 bases at J; junction bases unmatched: 13. Germline CDR1 reads SNHLY; CDR2 reads FYNNEI. This CDR3 has 17 amino acids.

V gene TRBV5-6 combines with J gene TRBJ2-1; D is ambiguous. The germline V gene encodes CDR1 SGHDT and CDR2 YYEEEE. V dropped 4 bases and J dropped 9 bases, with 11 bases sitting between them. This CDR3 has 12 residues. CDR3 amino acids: CASSLRLVEQFF. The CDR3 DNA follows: TGTGCCAGCAGCCTTAGATTAGTTGAGCAGTTCTTC.

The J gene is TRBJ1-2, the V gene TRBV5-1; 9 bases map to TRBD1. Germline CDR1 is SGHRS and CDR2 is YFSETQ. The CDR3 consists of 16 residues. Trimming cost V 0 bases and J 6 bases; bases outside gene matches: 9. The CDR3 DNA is TGCGCCAGCAGCTTGGACCCGGCGGGACAGGGTGATGGCTACACCTTC. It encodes CASSLDPAGQGDGYTF.

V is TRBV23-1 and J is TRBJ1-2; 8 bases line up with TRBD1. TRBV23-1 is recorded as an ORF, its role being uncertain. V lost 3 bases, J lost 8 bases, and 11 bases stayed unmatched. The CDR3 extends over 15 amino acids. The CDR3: CASSQRLRTGYGYTF. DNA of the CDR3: TGCGCCAGCAGTCAGCGCCTCAGGACAGGGTACGGCTACACCTTC.

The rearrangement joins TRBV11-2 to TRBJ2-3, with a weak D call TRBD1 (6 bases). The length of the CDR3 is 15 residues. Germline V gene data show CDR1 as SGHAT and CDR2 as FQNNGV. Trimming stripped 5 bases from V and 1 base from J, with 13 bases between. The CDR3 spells CASSPRPGGTDTQYF. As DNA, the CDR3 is TGTGCCAGCAGCCCCCGGCCAGGGGGCACAGATACGCAGTATTTT.

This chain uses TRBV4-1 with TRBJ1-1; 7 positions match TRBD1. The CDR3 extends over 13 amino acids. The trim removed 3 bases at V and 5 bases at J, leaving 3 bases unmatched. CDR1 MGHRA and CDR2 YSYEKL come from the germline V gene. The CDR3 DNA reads TGCGCCAGCAGCCAGTACAGGGGAACTGAAGCTTTCTTT. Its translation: CASSQYRGTEAFF.

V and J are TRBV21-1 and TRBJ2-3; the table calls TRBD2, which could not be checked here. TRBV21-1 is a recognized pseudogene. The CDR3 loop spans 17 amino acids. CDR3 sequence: CASSKSARGRDEDTQYF. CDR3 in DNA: TGTGCCAGCAGCAAATCTGCTCGTGGGCGGGATGAAGATACGCAGTATTTT.

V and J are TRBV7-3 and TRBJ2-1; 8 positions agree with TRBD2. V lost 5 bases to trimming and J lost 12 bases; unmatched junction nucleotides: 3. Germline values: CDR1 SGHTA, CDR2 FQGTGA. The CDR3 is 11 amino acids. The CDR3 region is CASSPGGAQFF. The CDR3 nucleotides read TGTGCCAGCAGCCCGGGGGGGGCGCAGTTCTTC.

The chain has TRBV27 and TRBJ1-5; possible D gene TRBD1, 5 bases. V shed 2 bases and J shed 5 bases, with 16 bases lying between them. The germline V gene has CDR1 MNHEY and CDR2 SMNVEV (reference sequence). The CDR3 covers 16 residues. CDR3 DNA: TGTGCCAGCAGTTTAGGGGGAGGAGGGGCGTATCAGCCCCAGCATTTT. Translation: CASSLGGGGAYQPQHF.

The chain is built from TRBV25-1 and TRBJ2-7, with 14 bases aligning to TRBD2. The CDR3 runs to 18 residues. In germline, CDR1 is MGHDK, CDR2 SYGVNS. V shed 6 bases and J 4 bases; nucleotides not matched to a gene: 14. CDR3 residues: CASSETSGRAGDGYEQYF. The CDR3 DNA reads TGTGCCAGCAGCGAGACTAGCGGGAGGGCCGGGGATGGGTACGAGCAGTACTTC.

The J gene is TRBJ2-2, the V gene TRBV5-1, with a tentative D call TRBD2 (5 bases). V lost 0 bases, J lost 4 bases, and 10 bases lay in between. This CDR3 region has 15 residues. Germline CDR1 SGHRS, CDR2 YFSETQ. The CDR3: CASSLGPAGTGELFF. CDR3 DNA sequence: TGCGCCAGCAGCTTGGGACCCGCGGGCACCGGGGAGCTGTTTTTT.

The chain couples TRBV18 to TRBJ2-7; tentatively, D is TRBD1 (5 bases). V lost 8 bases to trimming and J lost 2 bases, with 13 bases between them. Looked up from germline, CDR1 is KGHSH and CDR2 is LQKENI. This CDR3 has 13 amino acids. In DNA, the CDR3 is TGTGCCAGCCGAATGACAGATCCCTACGAGCAGTACTTC. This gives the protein CASRMTDPYEQYF.